The 23 T cell receptor beta chains listed next were all sequenced from one sample in a study of T cell repertoires in aging, cancer and after chemotherapy. Rearranged V-D-J TRB sequences were amplified with a mixed TRB-A/B primer pool. TCRdb independently ran MiXCR on the multiplex PCR reads; one entry per CDR3 protein. The sample carries 15,000 to 20,000 distinct CDR3 sequences, 30% to 45% recorded once. Amplification of TCR beta used genomic DNA extracted from peripheral blood. Sequenced input: blood. The receptor source for this set is a human donor with a solid tumor.

This chain connects TRBV12-3 or TRBV12-4 to TRBJ2-7; a weak D match, TRBD2 (5 bases). The V and J ends lost 6 bases and 6 bases respectively, with 9 bases between them. CDR3 length: 11 residues. CDR3 sequence (DNA): TGTGCCAGCAGCGGTGGAGGCGAGCAGTACTTC. This gives the protein CASSGGGEQYF.

Notes on this clonotype: Mismatch with germline at one junction end may stem from a read error. The rearrangement uses TRBV12-3 or TRBV12-4 and TRBJ2-1; weak D call: TRBD2 (6 bases). The CDR3 contains 15 residues. DNA of the CDR3: TGTGCCAGCAGTTTAGATCGGGAGCCTTACAGTGAGCAGTTCTTC. Protein: CASSLDREPYSEQFF.

The chain recombines TRBV5-6 with TRBJ2-5, with D maybe TRBD2 (6 bases). Germline V gene data show CDR1 as SGHDT and CDR2 as YYEEEE. The V end lost 6 bases, the J end lost 12 bases, and 18 bases lay between the germline ends. CDR3 length equals 12 residues. The DNA of the CDR3 is TGTGCCAGCATCCCATCGTGGAGGGCCGAGTACTTC. As protein: CASIPSWRAEYF.

This clonotype has only a few counts. The rearrangement uses TRBV6-6 and TRBJ1-5; D gene ambiguous. V lost 8 bases and J lost 6, with 14 bases in between. There are 13 residues in the CDR3. The V gene's germline CDR1 is MNHNY and CDR2 SVGAGI (reference sequence). The CDR3 sequence is CASFQTPTQPQHF. DNA of the CDR3: TGTGCCAGCTTCCAGACGCCTACTCAGCCCCAGCATTTT.

V usage is TRBV12-3 or TRBV12-4 and J usage is TRBJ2-2; perhaps TRBD1 as D (6 bases). The V end was cut by 8 bases, the J end by 1 base, with 11 bases between. This CDR3 is built from 14 residues. This chain's CDR3 is CASSGTLNTGELFF. The CDR3 DNA is TGTGCCAGCTCCGGGACACTGAACACCGGGGAGCTGTTTTTT.

By share, this clonotype counts as medium-sized. This rearrangement joins TRBV18 to TRBJ2-2; D is unresolved. CDR1 is KGHSH, CDR2 LQKENI, per germline. The ends were cut back, 1 base at V and 1 base at J, with 1 base in the middle. The CDR3 spans 13 residues. As DNA, the CDR3 is TGTGCCAGCTCACCACAGAACACCGGGGAGCTGTTTTTT. The encoded protein is CASSPQNTGELFF.

The gene calls are TRBV7-2 and TRBJ2-3; TRBD1 matches 11 bases. Germline values: CDR1 SGHTA, CDR2 FQGNSA. With V trimmed by 6 bases and J by 3 bases, 5 bases remained unmatched. This CDR3 has 15 residues. The CDR3 DNA reads as TGTGCCAGCAGGGGGGGGGACAGGGGGACAGATACGCAGTATTTT. Its protein product is CASRGGDRGTDTQYF. The whole variable domain, remainder taken from reference TRBV7-2 and TRBJ2-3, is GAGVSQSPSNKVTEKGKDVELRCDPISGHTALYWYRQSLGQGLEFLIYFQGNSAPDKSGLPSDRFSAERTGGSVSTLTIQRTQQEDSAVYLCASRGGDRGTDTQYFGPGTRLTVL.

The CDR3 nucleotides read TGTGCCAGCAGCTTAGGACAGAGAAATTCACCCCTCCACTTT. It codes for CASSLGQRNSPLHF. This rearrangement joins TRBV27 to TRBJ1-6, with a tentative D call TRBD1 (6 bases). The CDR3 sequence is 14 residues long. Trimming took off 6 bases at V and 7 bases at J, with 13 bases between the two ends. Per the germline V gene, CDR1 is MNHEY and CDR2 is SMNVEV (reference sequence).

This clonotype was observed a handful of times. This chain connects TRBV5-1 to TRBJ2-3; D is perhaps TRBD2 (6 bases). V dropped 2 bases and J dropped 0 bases, with 10 bases sitting between them. The CDR3 is 15 residues long. The germline V gene has CDR1 SGHRS and CDR2 YFSETQ. The CDR3 loop reads CASSLAGSSTDTQYF. CDR3 DNA sequence: TGCGCCAGCAGCTTAGCGGGCTCTAGCACAGATACGCAGTATTTT.

This clonotype has more than one count but fewer than ten. CDR3 protein: CASSSVRGHQETQYF. The CDR3 bases are TGTGCCAGCAGTTCGGTCAGGGGGCACCAAGAGACCCAGTACTTC. The V and J genes are TRBV12-3 or TRBV12-4 and TRBJ2-5; 8 nucleotides agree with TRBD1. Trimming at V came to 4 bases and at J to 0 bases, leaving 4 bases not matched to a gene. The CDR3 has 15 residues.

This sequence joins TRBV5-1 and TRBJ2-7; D might be TRBD1 or TRBD2, each matching 6 bases. This CDR3 has 15 amino acids. Trimming removed 1 base at V and 1 base at J, with 12 bases between. The germline CDR1 and CDR2 sequences are SGHRS and YFSETQ. CDR3 nucleotide sequence: TGCGCCAGCAGCTTGAGGCGGGACATTTCCTACGAGCAGTACTTC. It translates to CASSLRRDISYEQYF.

This clonotype was recorded a few times. V gene TRBV10-3 combines with J gene TRBJ2-7, with 11 bases lining up with TRBD1. The V and J ends lost 0 bases and 6 bases, in that order; junction bases with no gene match: 7. The germline CDR1 and CDR2 sequences are ENHRY and SYGVKD. The CDR3 runs to 16 residues. CDR3 in amino acids: CAISESEGQGEREQYF. The CDR3, as DNA: TGTGCCATCAGTGAGTCCGAGGGACAGGGGGAGCGCGAGCAGTACTTC.

The count of this clonotype is one. The rearrangement uses TRBV30 and TRBJ1-6, with a weak D call TRBD1 (6 bases). The V gene lost 4 bases and the J gene lost 5 bases, with 12 bases spanning the gap. This CDR3 has 14 amino acids. Germline loops: CDR1 GTSNPN, CDR2 SVGIG (reference sequence). CDR3: CAWTPGQNNSPLHF. Written as DNA, the CDR3 is TGTGCCTGGACCCCCGGACAGAATAATTCACCCCTCCACTTT.

CDR3 in DNA: TGTGCCAGTAGTACCCCCCAGGGTGGAGGAAACTATGGCTACACCTTC. The encoded protein is CASSTPQGGGNYGYTF. The genes are TRBV19 and TRBJ1-2, with TRBD1 as a possible D gene (5 bases). Trimming stripped 4 bases from V and 2 bases from J, with 17 bases between. Germline V CDR1 and CDR2: LNHDA, SQIVND (reference sequence). This CDR3 region has 16 residues.

Only a few counts were recorded for this clonotype. The J gene is TRBJ2-2, the V gene TRBV30; possible D gene TRBD2, 5 bases. The CDR3 has 15 amino acids. Trimming removed 1 base from V and 3 bases from J, with 12 bases in between. Germline CDR1 GTSNPN, CDR2 SVGIG (reference sequence). Here the CDR3 DNA reads TGTGCCTGGAGTGGTACTAGTATGGACACCGGGGAGCTGTTTTTT. Translation gives CAWSGTSMDTGELFF.

This clonotype was detected a few times. This chain uses TRBV29-1 with TRBJ2-1; TRBD2 is a possible D gene (6 bases). V was pared by 0 bases and J by 7 bases, with 19 bases between. The CDR3 sequence is 16 residues long. CDR1 and CDR2 from the germline V gene are SQVTM and ANQGSEA. CDR3 sequence (DNA): TGCAGCGTTGAAGAATGGAGTAGCGGCAGCCTTAATGAGCAGTTCTTC. Encoded protein: CSVEEWSSGSLNEQFF.

The chain combines TRBV27 with TRBJ2-7, with D unclear. Trimming stripped 2 bases from V and 5 bases from J, with 13 bases between. The CDR3 sequence is 14 residues long. Per the germline V gene, CDR1 is MNHEY and CDR2 is SMNVEV (reference sequence). The CDR3 DNA reads as TGTGCCAGCAGTTTAGGCAGCCGGCCCCACGAGCAGTACTTC. Protein product: CASSLGSRPHEQYF.

In its sample, this clonotype was seen a few times. V is TRBV19 and J is TRBJ2-5; perhaps TRBD2 as D (6 bases). From germline, CDR1 is LNHDA and CDR2 SQIVND (reference sequence). The V end was cut by 4 bases, the J end by 5 bases, with 20 bases between. This CDR3 contains 16 residues. CDR3 nucleotides: TGTGCCAGTAGTAAGTCCGGCCCACTAGCCGGGGAGACCCAGTACTTC. Its protein is CASSKSGPLAGETQYF.

The chain is built from TRBV7-9 and TRBJ2-2; 7 nucleotides agree with TRBD2. This CDR3 has 15 amino acids. The V and J ends lost 0 bases and 7 bases, in that order; junction bases with no gene match: 5. Germline loops: CDR1 SEHNR, CDR2 FQNEAQ (reference sequence). DNA for the CDR3: TGTGCCAGCAGCTTAGCGGGAGGGCCTGGCGGGGAGCTGTTTTTT. Translation: CASSLAGGPGGELFF.

This clonotype came up a few times. This chain links TRBV29-1 with TRBJ2-7; perhaps TRBD1 as D (6 bases). CDR1 is SQVTM, CDR2 ANQGSEA, per germline. V shed 2 bases and J shed 0 bases, with 11 bases lying between them. This CDR3 spans 14 amino acids. CDR3 loop: CSVEKTGNSYEQYF. The CDR3 nucleotides read TGCAGCGTTGAAAAAACAGGGAACTCCTACGAGCAGTACTTC.

Comment on this clonotype: One end of the junction does not line up with germline, which may come from a read error. V is TRBV5-4 and J is TRBJ2-7; D is possibly TRBD1 or TRBD2 (7 bases each). This CDR3 has 14 amino acids. Germline V lookup: CDR1 SGHNT, CDR2 YYREEE (reference sequence). CDR3 DNA sequence: TGTGCCAGCAGCGGGGGGGGAAGGGGGCGCGAGCAGGACTTC. Encoded protein: CASSGGGRGREQDF.

V usage is TRBV7-9 and J usage is TRBJ1-4, with 7 nucleotides matching TRBD1. The CDR3 runs to 17 residues. The J segment lost 3 bases and the V segment lost 5 bases, leaving 12 bases of the junction unmatched. Germline assignment: CDR1 SEHNR and CDR2 FQNEAQ (reference sequence). The CDR3 DNA sequence: TGTGCCAGCAGCACCAGACAGGGAAGTACGGCTAATGAAAAACTGTTTTTT. Its translation is CASSTRQGSTANEKLFF.

This chain uses TRBV15 with TRBJ2-7; 7 nucleotides align to TRBD1. The ends lost 1 base at V and 2 bases at J; junction bases unmatched: 2. CDR1 is LNHNV, CDR2 YYDKDF, per germline (reference sequence). This CDR3 comprises 14 residues. The CDR3 is CATSRGDRAYEQYF. The CDR3 coding sequence is TGTGCCACCAGCAGAGGTGACAGGGCCTACGAGCAGTACTTC.